This T cell receptor beta chain was sequenced in a study of cytomegalovirus exposure and HLA in healthy donors. Overall study findings and caveats: The CMV antigen specificity of a few CMV-associated chains was confirmed through in vitro analysis.

The protocol was immunoSEQ multiplex PCR, while the TCRdb copy is restricted to in-frame clones and leaves out a portion. The profile shows about 130,000 clones, roughly 87% of them singletons. This clone was detected once. What it binds is not known. The CDR3 is made up of 12 amino acids. The junction had 3 bases not matched to a gene; V was cut back by 8 bases and J by 3 bases. Germline CDR1 LNHDA, CDR2 SQIVND (reference sequence). Sequenced input: PBMCs. The rearrangement links TRBV19 to TRBJ1-2, with TRBD1 matching over 7 bases. The TCR comes from a woman aged 18-30 years in good health and CMV-seronegative. This CDR3 reads CASSGTDYGYTF. DNA of the CDR3: TGTGCCAGTTCGGGGACAGACTATGGCTACACCTTC.